This TCR beta chain was obtained from a study of cytomegalovirus exposure and HLA in healthy donors. Study background: Previous work identified 120 million or so unique TCR beta sequences from roughly 170 million T cells. General study points: Specific recognition of CMV antigens was confirmed in vitro for three chains (all CMV-associated). In a later analysis, HLA-associated beta chains showed higher expansion and lower generation probabilities than comparable chains.

Primers included in the PCR were 60 Vbeta and 13 Jbeta primers. Assay: immunoSEQ multiplex PCR; the TCRdb copy retains only in-frame clones and omits some. The sample lists 40,000 or so clones; around two thirds were seen once. For this clone: Its matching antigen is unknown.

This receptor was taken from a man younger than 45 in good health and CMV-seronegative. Source material: PBMCs.

The CDR3 protein is CASAGTSGTYEQYF. The DNA of the CDR3 is TGTGCCAGCGCCGGGACTAGCGGAACCTACGAGCAGTACTTC. This chain uses TRBV6-6 with TRBJ2-5; the match to TRBD2 covers 11 bases. The J call may be faulty, since TRBJ2-7 better matches the DNA end. CDR3 length: 14 residues. The germline CDR1 and CDR2 sequences are MNHNY and SVGAGI (reference sequence).